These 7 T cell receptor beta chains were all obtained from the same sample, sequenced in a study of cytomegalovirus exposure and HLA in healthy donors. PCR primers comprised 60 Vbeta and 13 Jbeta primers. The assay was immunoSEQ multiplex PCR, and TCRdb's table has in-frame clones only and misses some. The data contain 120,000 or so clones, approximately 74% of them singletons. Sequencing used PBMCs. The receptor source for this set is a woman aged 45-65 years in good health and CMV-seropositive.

CDR3 loop: CASSLGDGTGPYEQYF. CDR3 nucleotides: TGCGCCAGCAGCCTGGGGGACGGGACAGGGCCCTACGAGCAGTACTTC. The chain is built from TRBV5-1 and TRBJ2-7, with TRBD1 matching over 9 bases. The V gene's germline CDR1 is SGHRS and CDR2 YFSETQ. The junction had 10 bases not matched to a gene; V was cut back by 4 bases and J by 2 bases. This CDR3 has 16 residues.

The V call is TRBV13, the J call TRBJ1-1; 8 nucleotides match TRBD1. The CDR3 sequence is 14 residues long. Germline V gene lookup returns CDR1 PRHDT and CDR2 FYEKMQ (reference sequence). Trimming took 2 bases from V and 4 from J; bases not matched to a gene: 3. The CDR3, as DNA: TGTGCCAGCAGCTTACAGGGGGCCTCCACTGAAGCTTTCTTT. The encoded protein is CASSLQGASTEAFF.

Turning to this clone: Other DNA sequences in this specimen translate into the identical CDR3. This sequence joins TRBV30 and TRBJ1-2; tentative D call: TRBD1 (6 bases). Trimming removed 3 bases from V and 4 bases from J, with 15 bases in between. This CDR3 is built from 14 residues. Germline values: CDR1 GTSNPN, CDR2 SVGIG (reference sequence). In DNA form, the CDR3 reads TGTGCCTGGAGGGGGGGGGCTAGGGGCTATGGCTACACCTTC. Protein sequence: CAWRGGARGYGYTF.

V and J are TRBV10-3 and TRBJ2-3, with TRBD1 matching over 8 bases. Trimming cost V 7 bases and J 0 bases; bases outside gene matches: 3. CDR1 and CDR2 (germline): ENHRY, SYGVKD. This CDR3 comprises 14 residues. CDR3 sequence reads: CAITGTGSTDTQYF. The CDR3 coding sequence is TGTGCCATCACTGGGACAGGAAGCACAGATACGCAGTATTTT.

CDR3: CASSLSPTHNQPQHF. The CDR3 nucleotides are TGTGCCAGCAGCTTGTCGCCCACACACAATCAGCCCCAGCATTTT. V is TRBV7-2 and J is TRBJ1-5; D is ambiguous. The length of the CDR3 is 15 residues. With 3 bases removed from V and 3 bases from J, the gap between germline ends came to 12 bases. The germline gives CDR1 SGHTA, CDR2 FQGNSA.

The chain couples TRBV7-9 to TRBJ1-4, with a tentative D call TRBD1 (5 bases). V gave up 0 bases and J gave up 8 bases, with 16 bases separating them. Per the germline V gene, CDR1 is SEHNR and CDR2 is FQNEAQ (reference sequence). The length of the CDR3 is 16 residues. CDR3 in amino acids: CASSLALPGQGEKLFF. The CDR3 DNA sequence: TGTGCCAGCAGCTTAGCCCTTCCTGGGCAGGGAGAAAAACTGTTTTTT.

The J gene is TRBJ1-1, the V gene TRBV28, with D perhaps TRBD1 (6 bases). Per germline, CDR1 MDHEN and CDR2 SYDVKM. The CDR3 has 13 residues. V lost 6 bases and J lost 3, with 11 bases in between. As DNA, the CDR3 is TGTGCCAGCAGGCGGCCAGGGGACACTGAAGCTTTCTTT. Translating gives CASRRPGDTEAFF.